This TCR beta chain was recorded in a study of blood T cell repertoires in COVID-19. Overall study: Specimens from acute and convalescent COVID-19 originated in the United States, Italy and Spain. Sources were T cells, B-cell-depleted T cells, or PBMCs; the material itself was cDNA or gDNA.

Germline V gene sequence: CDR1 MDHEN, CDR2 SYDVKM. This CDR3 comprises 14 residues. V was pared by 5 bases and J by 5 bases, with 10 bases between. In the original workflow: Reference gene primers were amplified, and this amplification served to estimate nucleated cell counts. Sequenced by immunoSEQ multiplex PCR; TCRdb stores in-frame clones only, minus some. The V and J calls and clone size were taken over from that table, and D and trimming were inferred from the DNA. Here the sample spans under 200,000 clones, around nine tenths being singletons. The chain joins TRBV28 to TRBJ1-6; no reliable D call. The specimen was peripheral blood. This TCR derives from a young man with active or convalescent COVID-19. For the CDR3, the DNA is TGTGCCAGCAGTCTAGGACTGAATAATTCACCCCTCCACTTT. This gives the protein CASSLGLNNSPLHF.